This record looks at one T cell receptor beta chain sequence and its context. The antigen remains unidentified. This sample is drawn from a study of T cell responses to AZD1222 COVID-19 vaccine. On the study more broadly: Second-dose timings of about 4 or about 12 weeks were pooled.

Assay used: immunoSEQ multiplex PCR; TCRdb lists only in-frame clones, some missing. Of about 85,000 clones in the sample, 80% to 90% are singletons; the top ten hold roughly 7.5%. Study-level points and caveats: Donors were chiefly white British, with a greater number of females, and clonal diversity was perhaps underestimated. Dominant CD4 TCR responses targeted spike regions 160-218 and 743-854. In all cases, repertoires were sampled only after the peak T cell response.

The CDR3 is 12 residues long. The germline V and J ends were trimmed by 3 bases and 4 bases, with 5 bases remaining between them. This chain uses TRBV12-3 or TRBV12-4 with TRBJ2-3, with unresolved D. The sequence was collected from an adult in good health. This sample comprised peripheral blood, obtained on day 0 of AZD1222 vaccination. CDR3 in amino acids: CASSLASDTQYF. The CDR3 nucleotides read TGTGCCAGCAGTTTGGCGTCAGATACGCAGTATTTT.